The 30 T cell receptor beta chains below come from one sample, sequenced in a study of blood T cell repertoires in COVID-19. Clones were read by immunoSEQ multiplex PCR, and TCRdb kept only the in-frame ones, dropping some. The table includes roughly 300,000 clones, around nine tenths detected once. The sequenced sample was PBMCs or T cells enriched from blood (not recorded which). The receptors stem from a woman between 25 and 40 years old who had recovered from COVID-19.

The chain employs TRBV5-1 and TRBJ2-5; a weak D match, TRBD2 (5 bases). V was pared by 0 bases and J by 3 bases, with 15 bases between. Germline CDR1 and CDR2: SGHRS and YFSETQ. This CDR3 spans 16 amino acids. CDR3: CASSLAGNVGKETQYF. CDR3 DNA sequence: TGCGCCAGCAGCTTGGCGGGGAATGTGGGTAAAGAGACCCAGTACTTC.

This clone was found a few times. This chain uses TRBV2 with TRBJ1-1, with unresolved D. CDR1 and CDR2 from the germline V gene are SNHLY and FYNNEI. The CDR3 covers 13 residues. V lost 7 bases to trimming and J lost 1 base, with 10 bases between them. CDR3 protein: CASNLGGNTEAFF. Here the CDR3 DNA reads TGTGCCAGCAACCTGGGAGGGAACACTGAAGCTTTCTTT.

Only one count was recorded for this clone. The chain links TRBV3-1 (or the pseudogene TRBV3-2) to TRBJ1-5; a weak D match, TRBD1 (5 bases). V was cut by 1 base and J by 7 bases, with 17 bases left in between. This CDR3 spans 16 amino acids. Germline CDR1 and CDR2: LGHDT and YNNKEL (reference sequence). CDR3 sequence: CASSQGGLEARQPQHF. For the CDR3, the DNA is TGTGCCAGCAGCCAAGGGGGACTCGAGGCGCGGCAGCCCCAGCATTTT.

This chain's CDR3 is CASHPGGFSGYTF. The CDR3 coding sequence is TGTGCCAGCCACCCGGGAGGGTTCTCTGGCTACACCTTC. The rearrangement uses TRBV6-5 and TRBJ1-2, with D hard to call. V lost 8 bases to trimming and J lost 7 bases, with 17 bases between them. The CDR3 has 13 residues. Germline V CDR1 and CDR2: MNHEY, SVGAGI.

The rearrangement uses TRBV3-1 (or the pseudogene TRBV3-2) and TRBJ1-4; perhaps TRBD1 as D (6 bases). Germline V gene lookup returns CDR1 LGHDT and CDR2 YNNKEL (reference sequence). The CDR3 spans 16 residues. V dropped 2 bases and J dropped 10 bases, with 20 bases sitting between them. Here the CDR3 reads CASSQHTGMTPTKLFF. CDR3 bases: TGTGCCAGCAGCCAACATACAGGGATGACTCCTACAAAACTGTTTTTT.

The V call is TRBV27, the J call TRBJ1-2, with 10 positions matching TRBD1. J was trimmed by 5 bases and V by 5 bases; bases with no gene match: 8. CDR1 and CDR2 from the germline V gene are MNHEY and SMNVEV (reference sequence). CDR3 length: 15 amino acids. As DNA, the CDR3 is TGTGCCAGCAGTCCAAGACAGGGGGCTTGGTATGGCTACACCTTC. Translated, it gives CASSPRQGAWYGYTF.

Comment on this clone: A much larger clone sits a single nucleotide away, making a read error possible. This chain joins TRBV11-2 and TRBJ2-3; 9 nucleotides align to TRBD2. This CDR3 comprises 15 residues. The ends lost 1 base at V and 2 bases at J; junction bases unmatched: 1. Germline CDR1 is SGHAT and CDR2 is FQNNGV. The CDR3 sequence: CASSLVAGDTDTQYF. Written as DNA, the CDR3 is TGTGCCAGCAGCTTAGTAGCGGGGGACACAGATACGCAGTATTTT.

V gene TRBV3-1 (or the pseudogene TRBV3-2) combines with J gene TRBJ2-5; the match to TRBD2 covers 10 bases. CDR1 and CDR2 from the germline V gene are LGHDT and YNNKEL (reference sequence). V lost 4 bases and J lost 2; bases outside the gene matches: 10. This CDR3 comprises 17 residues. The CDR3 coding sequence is TGTGCCAGCAGCCCCCGAAGGGGAGCGGGGGGGCAAGAGACCCAGTACTTC. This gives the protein CASSPRRGAGGQETQYF.

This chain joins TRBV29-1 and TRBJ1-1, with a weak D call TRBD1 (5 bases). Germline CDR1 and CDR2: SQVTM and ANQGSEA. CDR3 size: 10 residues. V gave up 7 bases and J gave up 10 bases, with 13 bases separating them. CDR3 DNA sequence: TGCAGCGCGGGAGGGGCAGGAGCTTTCTTT. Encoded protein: CSAGGAGAFF.

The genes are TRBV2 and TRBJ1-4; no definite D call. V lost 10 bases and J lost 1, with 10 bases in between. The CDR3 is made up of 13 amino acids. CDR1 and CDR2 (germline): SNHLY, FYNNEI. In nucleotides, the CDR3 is TGTGCCACCCAACGGGGAACTAATGAAAAACTGTTTTTT. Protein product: CATQRGTNEKLFF.

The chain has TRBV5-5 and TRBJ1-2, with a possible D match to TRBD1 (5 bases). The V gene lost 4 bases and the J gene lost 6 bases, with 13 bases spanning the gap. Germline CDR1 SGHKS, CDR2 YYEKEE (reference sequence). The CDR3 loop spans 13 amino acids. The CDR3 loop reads CASSPQGWHGYTF. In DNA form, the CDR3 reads TGTGCCAGCAGCCCGCAGGGATGGCATGGCTACACCTTC.

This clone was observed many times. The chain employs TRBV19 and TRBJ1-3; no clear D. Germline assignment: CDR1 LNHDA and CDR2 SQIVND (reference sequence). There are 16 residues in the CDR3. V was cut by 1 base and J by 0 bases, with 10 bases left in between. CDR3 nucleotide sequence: TGTGCCAGTAGTATAGTGGCCGGGAACTCTGGAAACACCATATATTTT. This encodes CASSIVAGNSGNTIYF.

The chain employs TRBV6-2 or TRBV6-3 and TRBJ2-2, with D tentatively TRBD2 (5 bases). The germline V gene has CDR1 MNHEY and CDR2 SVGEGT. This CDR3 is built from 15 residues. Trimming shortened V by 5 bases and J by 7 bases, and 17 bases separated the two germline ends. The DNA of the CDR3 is TGTGCCAGCAGTCGCGACGGGGTGGCGGGCGGGGAGCTGTTTTTT. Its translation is CASSRDGVAGGELFF.

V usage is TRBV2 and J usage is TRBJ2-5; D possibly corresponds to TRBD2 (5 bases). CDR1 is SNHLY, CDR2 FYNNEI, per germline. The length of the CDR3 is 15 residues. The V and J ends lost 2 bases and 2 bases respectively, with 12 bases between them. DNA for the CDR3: TGTGCCAGCAGTGAACAGGTAGCGAGACAAGAGACCCAGTACTTC. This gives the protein CASSEQVARQETQYF.

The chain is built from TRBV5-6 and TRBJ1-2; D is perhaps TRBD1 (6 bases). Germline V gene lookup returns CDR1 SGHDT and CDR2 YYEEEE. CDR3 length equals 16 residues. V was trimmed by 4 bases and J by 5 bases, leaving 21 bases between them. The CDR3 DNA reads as TGTGCCAGCAGCCCAGAGGTGGGGGCGGGAGAATATGGCTACACCTTC. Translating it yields CASSPEVGAGEYGYTF. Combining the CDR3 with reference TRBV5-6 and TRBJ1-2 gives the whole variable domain DAGVTQSPTHLIKTRGQQVTLRCSPKSGHDTVSWYQQALGQGPQFIFQYYEEEERQRGNFPDRFSGHQFPNYSSELNVNALLLGDSALYLCASSPEVGAGEYGYTFGSGTRLTVV.

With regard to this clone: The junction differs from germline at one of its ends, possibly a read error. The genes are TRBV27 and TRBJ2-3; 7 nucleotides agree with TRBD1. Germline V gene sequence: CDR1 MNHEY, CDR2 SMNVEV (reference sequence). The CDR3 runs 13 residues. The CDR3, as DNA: TGTGCCAGCAGTTTTGGTAGGACAGGTACGCAGTATTTT. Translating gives CASSFGRTGTQYF.

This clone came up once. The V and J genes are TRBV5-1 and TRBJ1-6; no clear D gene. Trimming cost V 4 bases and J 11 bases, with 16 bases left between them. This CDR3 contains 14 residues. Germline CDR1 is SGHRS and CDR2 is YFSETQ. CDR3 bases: TGCGCCAGCAGCCCCCGCGACGGCGGGGCACCCCTCCACTTT. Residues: CASSPRDGGAPLHF.

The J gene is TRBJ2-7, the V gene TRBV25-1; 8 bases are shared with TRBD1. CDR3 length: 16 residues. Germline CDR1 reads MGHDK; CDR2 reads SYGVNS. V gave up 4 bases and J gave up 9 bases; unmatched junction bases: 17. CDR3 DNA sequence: TGTGCCAGCAGTGTTACCTCCGGGACAGGTTCATCTGGGCAGTACTTC. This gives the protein CASSVTSGTGSSGQYF.

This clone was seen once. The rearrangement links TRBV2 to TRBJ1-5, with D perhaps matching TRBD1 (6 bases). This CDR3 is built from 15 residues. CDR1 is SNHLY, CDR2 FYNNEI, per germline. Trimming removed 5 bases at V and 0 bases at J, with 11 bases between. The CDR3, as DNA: TGTGCCAGCAGTATTACAGGGTATAGCAATCAGCCCCAGCATTTT. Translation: CASSITGYSNQPQHF.

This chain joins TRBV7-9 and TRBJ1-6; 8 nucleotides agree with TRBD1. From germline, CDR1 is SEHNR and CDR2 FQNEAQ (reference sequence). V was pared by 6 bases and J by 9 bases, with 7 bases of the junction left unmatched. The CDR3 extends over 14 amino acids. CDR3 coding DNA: TGTGCCAGCAGTTTACAGGGGGTTGGTTCACCCCTCCACTTT. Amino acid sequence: CASSLQGVGSPLHF.

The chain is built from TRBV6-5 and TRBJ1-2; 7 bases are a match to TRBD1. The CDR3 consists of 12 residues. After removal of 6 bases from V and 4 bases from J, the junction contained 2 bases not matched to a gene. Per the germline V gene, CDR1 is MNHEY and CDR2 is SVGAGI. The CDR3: CASSGQAYGYTF. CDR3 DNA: TGTGCCAGCAGCGGACAGGCCTATGGCTACACCTTC.

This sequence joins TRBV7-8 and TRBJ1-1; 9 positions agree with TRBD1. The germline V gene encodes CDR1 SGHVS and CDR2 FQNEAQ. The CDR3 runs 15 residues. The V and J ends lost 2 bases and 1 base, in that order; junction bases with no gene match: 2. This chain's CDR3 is CASSLRGQGNTEAFF. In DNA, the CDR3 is TGTGCCAGCAGCTTACGGGGACAGGGGAACACTGAAGCTTTCTTT.

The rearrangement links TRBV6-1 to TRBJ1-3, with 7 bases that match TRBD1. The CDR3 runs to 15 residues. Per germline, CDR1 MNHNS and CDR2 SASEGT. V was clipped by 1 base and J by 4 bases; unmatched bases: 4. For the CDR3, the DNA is TGTGCCAGCAGTGAAGGACAGGGCGCCGGAAACACCATATATTTT. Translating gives CASSEGQGAGNTIYF.

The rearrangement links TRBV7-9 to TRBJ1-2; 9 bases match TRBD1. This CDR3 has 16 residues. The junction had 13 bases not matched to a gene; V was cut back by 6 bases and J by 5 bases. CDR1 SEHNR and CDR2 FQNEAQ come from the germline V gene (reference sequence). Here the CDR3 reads CASRFGGQGDMYGYTF. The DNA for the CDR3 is TGTGCCAGCAGATTCGGGGGACAGGGCGATATGTATGGCTACACCTTC.

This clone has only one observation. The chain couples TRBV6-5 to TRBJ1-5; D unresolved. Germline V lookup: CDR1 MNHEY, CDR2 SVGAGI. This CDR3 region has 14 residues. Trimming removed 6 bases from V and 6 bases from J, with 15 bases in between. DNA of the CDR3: TGTGCCAGCAGCGAGCGGCCGGGATTTCAGCCCCAGCATTTT. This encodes CASSERPGFQPQHF.

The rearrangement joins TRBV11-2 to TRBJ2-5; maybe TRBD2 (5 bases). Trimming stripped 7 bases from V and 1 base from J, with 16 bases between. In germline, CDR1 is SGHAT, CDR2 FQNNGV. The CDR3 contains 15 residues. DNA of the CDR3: TGTGCCAGCACCCCTGGAATGAGGGTCCAAGAGACCCAGTACTTC. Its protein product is CASTPGMRVQETQYF.

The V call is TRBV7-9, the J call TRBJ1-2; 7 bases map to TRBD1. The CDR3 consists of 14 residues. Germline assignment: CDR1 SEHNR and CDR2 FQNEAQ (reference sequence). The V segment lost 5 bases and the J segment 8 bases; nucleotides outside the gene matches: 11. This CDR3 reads CASSATGWDWGYTF. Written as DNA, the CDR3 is TGTGCCAGCAGCGCGACAGGGTGGGATTGGGGCTACACCTTC.

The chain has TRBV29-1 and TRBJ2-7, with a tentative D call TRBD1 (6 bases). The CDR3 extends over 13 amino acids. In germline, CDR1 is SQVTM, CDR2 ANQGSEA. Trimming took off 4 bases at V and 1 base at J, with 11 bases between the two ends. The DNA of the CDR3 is TGCAGCGTTGTAAGGACAGCTTCCTACGAGCAGTACTTC. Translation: CSVVRTASYEQYF.

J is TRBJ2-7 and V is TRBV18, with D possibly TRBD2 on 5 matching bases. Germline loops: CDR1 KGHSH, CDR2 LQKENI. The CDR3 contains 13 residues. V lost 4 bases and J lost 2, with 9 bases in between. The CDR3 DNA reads TGTGCCAGCTCACGGGGAGAAACCTACGAGCAGTACTTC. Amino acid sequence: CASSRGETYEQYF.

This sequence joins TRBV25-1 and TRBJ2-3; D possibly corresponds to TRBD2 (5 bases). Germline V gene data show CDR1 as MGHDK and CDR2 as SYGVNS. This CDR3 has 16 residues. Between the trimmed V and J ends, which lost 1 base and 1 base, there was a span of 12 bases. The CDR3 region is CASSEWTGIGTDTQYF. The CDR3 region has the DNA TGTGCCAGCAGTGAATGGACGGGGATCGGCACAGATACGCAGTATTTT.